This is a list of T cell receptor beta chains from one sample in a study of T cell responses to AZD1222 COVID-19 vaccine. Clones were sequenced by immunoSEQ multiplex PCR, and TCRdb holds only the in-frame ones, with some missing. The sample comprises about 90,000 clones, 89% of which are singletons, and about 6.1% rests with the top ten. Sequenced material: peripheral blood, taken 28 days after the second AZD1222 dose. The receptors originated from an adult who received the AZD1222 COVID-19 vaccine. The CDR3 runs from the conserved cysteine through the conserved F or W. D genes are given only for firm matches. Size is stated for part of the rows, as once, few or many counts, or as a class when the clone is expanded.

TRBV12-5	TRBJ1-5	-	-	CASGLGVERSNQPQHF	TGTGCTAGTGGCTTAGGGGTAGAACGTAGCAATCAGCCCCAGCATTTT
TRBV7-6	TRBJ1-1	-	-	CASSLGQGWNTEAFF	TGTGCCAGCAGCTTAGGGCAGGGGTGGAACACTGAAGCTTTCTTT
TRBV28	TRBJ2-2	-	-	CASSIGYTGELFF	TGTGCCAGCAGCATCGGGTACACCGGGGAGCTGTTTTTT
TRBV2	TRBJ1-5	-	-	CASTRGNQPQHF	TGTGCCAGCACTCGAGGCAATCAGCCCCAGCATTTT
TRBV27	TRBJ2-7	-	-	CASSRDSYEQYF	TGTGCCAGCAGCCGGGACTCCTACGAGCAGTACTTC
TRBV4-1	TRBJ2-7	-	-	CASSSGWGSSYEQYF	TGCGCCAGCAGCTCAGGATGGGGGAGCTCCTACGAGCAGTACTTC
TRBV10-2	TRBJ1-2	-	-	CASRDTGGANYGYTF	TGCGCCAGCAGAGACACAGGCGGAGCTAACTATGGCTACACCTTC
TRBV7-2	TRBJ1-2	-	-	CASSSTGSANYGYTF	TGTGCCAGCAGCTCAACAGGTTCAGCTAACTATGGCTACACCTTC
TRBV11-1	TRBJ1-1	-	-	CASSLVDTEAFF	TGTGCCAGCAGCTTAGTAGACACTGAAGCTTTCTTT
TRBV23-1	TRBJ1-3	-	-	CASPGLPGNTIYF	TGCGCCAGCCCCGGACTTCCAGGAAACACCATATATTTT
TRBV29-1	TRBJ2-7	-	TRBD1	CSAGTANLYEQYF	TGCAGCGCCGGGACAGCGAACCTCTACGAGCAGTACTTC
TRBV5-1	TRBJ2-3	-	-	CASSSAGRTDTQYF	TGCGCCAGCAGCTCTGCAGGGCGCACAGATACGCAGTATTTT
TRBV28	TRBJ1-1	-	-	CASSPGGLNTEAFF	TGTGCCAGCAGTCCCGGGGGCCTGAACACTGAAGCTTTCTTT
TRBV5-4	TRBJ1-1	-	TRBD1	CASGQDRKNTEAFF	TGTGCCAGCGGCCAGGACAGGAAGAACACTGAAGCTTTCTTT
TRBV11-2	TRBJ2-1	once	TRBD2	CASSLGSGGRYNEQFF	TGTGCCAGCAGCTTAGGCTCGGGGGGGCGGTACAATGAGCAGTTCTTC
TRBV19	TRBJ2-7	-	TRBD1	CASSIKGTVSYEQYF	TGTGCCAGTAGTATAAAAGGGACAGTTTCCTACGAGCAGTACTTC
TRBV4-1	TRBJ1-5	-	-	CASSQGFGRSQPQHF	TGCGCCAGCAGCCAAGGGTTCGGGAGATCTCAGCCCCAGCATTTT
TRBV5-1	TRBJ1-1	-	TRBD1	CASTGGTEAFF	TGCGCCAGCACAGGGGGCACTGAAGCTTTCTTT
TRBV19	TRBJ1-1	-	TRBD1	CASKTQGFNTEAFF	TGTGCCAGTAAAACACAGGGGTTTAACACTGAAGCTTTCTTT
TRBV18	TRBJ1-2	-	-	CASSPNVDYGYTF	TGTGCCAGCTCACCAAACGTCGACTATGGCTACACCTTC
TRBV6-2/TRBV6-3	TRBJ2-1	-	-	CASSYVGTHRLF	TGTGCCAGCAGTTACGTGGGGACCCATCGGCTCTTC
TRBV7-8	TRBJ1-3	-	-	CASSSEEQIKHF	TGTGCCAGCAGCTCAGAGGAACAGATTAAACATTTT
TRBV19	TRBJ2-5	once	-	CASSTRTGYQETQYF	TGTGCCAGTAGTACCCGTACAGGGTACCAAGAGACCCAGTACTTC
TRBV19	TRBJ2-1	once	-	CATTEGAGNEQFF	TGTGCCACCACGGAGGGCGCGGGCAATGAGCAGTTCTTC
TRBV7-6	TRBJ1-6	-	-	CASSSSSRGLNSPLHF	TGTGCCAGCAGTTCATCATCGCGGGGTCTTAATTCACCCCTCCACTTT
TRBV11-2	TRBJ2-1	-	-	CASSSQGSSYNEQFF	TGTGCCAGCAGCTCGCAAGGAAGCTCCTACAATGAGCAGTTCTTC
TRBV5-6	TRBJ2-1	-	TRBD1	CASSFGTEYNEQFF	TGTGCCAGCAGCTTCGGGACAGAGTACAATGAGCAGTTCTTC
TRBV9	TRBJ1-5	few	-	CASSVWGIQPQHF	TGTGCCAGCAGCGTATGGGGAATTCAGCCCCAGCATTTT
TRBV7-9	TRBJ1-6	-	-	CASSSAEIYNSPLHF	TGTGCCAGCAGCTCCGCGGAAATCTATAATTCACCCCTCCACTTT
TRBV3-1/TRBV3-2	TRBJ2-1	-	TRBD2	CASSQLKGREFF	TGTGCCAGCAGCCAATTGAAGGGGAGGGAGTTCTTC
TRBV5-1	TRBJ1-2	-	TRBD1	CASSPEGGTWEGYTF	TGCGCCAGCAGCCCGGAAGGGGGCACCTGGGAGGGCTACACCTTC
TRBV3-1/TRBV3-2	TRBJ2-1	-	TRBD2	CASSQDGWGGSYNEQFF	TGTGCCAGCAGCCAAGATGGGTGGGGGGGCTCCTACAATGAGCAGTTCTTC
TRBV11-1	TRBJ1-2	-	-	CASSLSITEGNYGYTF	TGTGCCAGCAGCTTAAGTATTACCGAGGGAAACTATGGCTACACCTTC
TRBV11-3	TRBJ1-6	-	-	CASSLEVAAYNSPLHF	TGTGCCAGCAGCTTAGAGGTGGCAGCTTATAATTCACCCCTCCACTTT
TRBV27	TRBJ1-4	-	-	CASSKRTGEKLFF	TGTGCCAGCAGTAAAAGGACGGGTGAAAAACTGTTTTTT
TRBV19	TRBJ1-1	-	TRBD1	CASSPPGQGITEAFF	TGTGCCAGTAGTCCACCCGGACAGGGTATCACTGAAGCTTTCTTT
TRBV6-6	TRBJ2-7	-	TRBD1	CASLGQGDEQYF	TGTGCCAGCCTTGGACAGGGGGACGAGCAGTACTTC
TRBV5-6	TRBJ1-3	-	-	CASSGTGGPSHF	TGTGCCAGCAGCGGGACGGGGGGACCCTCACATTTT
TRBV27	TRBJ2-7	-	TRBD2	CASSYGGATGEQYF	TGTGCCAGCAGTTACGGGGGGGCGACGGGTGAGCAGTACTTC
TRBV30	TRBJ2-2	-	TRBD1	CAWSLQGAVLFF	TGTGCCTGGAGTTTGCAGGGGGCCGTGCTGTTTTTT
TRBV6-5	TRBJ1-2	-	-	CASSYSTSNYGYTF	TGTGCCAGCAGTTACTCGACCAGTAACTATGGCTACACCTTC
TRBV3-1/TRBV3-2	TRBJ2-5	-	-	CASSQVGGAALETQYF	TGTGCCAGCAGCCAAGTGGGGGGGGCAGCGTTGGAGACCCAGTACTTC
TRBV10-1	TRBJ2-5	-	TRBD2	CASSVSPSGGQETQYF	TGCGCCAGCAGTGTATCGCCTAGCGGGGGACAAGAGACCCAGTACTTC
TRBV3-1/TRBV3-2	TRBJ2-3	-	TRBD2	CASSPTSGGAADTQYF	TGTGCCAGCAGCCCCACTAGCGGGGGGGCCGCAGATACGCAGTATTTT
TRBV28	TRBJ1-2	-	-	CASHPPWENYGYTF	TGTGCCAGCCACCCCCCTTGGGAAAACTATGGCTACACCTTC
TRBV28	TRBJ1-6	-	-	CASTASNSPLHF	TGTGCCAGCACAGCCTCAAATTCACCCCTCCACTTT
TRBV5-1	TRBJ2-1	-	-	CASSSAAGGLNEQFF	TGCGCCAGCAGCTCCGCGGCCGGGGGGCTTAATGAGCAGTTCTTC